These 24 T cell receptor beta chains were sequenced from one sample in a study of T cells in Graves' hyperthyroidism and ophthalmopathy. The investigators amplified TCR beta CDR3 regions from RNA transcripts. HTBI primers were used for first-round RT-PCR of the TCR CDR3. TCRdb re-called the multiplex PCR reads with MiXCR, one entry per CDR3 protein. This repertoire shows 500,000 or so distinct CDR3 sequences, roughly a sixth found once; its top ten account for approximately 32%. The sequencing sample was made of blood. The receptors derive from a woman in her 30s with Graves' ophthalmopathy.

This clonotype came up a few times. The chain's CDR3 is CASSRWGGRDQPQHF. The DNA of the CDR3 is TGTGCCAGCAGCCGCTGGGGCGGAAGAGATCAGCCCCAGCATTTT. The chain uses TRBV6-1 and TRBJ1-5; maybe TRBD1 (5 bases). The V and J ends lost 6 bases and 5 bases respectively, with 17 bases between them. Germline V gives CDR1 MNHNS, CDR2 SASEGT. CDR3 length: 15 residues.

This clonotype was seen a few times. The chain carries TRBV29-1 and TRBJ2-5; D unresolved. The CDR3 is 11 amino acids. V was clipped by 7 bases and J by 6 bases, with 12 bases between them. From germline, CDR1 is SQVTM and CDR2 ANQGSEA. DNA of the CDR3: TGCAGCGGATTTGAGGCAAAGACCCAGTACTTC. It encodes CSGFEAKTQYF.

This clonotype was seen a handful of times. Compared with germline, one end of the junction differs, possibly owing to a read error. V and J are TRBV6-9 and TRBJ2-5, with D unclear. The CDR3 consists of 14 residues. CDR1 and CDR2 (germline): MNHGY, SVAAGI. CDR3 sequence (DNA): TGTGCCAGCAGTTATCGAGCAGACCAAGGGACCCAGTACTTC. Encoded protein: CASSYRADQGTQYF.

This clonotype was seen more than once but under ten times. This chain links TRBV20-1 with TRBJ1-1, with 9 bases lining up with TRBD1. The CDR3 totals 16 residues. The V and J ends lost 6 bases and 0 bases, in that order; junction bases with no gene match: 11. Germline values: CDR1 DFQATT, CDR2 SNEGSKA (reference sequence). The CDR3 here is CSALLGQGIVNTEAFF. As DNA, the CDR3 is TGCAGTGCCTTACTGGGACAGGGTATAGTGAACACTGAAGCTTTCTTT.

This clonotype was detected many times. The chain uses TRBV3-1 and TRBJ2-4, with D perhaps being TRBD1 or TRBD2 (6 bases each). CDR1 and CDR2 from the germline V gene are LGHDT and YNNKEL (reference sequence). The CDR3 is 11 residues long. The V and J ends lost 7 bases and 6 bases respectively, with 7 bases between them. The chain's CDR3 is CASKGGNIQYF. In DNA form, the CDR3 reads TGTGCCAGCAAGGGGGGAAACATTCAGTACTTC.

This clonotype was seen more than once but under ten times. This chain uses TRBV7-3 with TRBJ2-3; D gene uncertain. The V gene lost 5 bases and the J gene lost 5 bases, with 11 bases spanning the gap. The germline V gene has CDR1 SGHTA and CDR2 FQGTGA. The CDR3 spans 13 residues. The CDR3 loop is CASSLNSLDTQYF. The CDR3 bases are TGTGCCAGCAGCCTTAACAGTTTAGATACGCAGTATTTT.

The sample holds a few counts of this clonotype. CDR3 nucleotide sequence: TGTGCCAGCAGCTTGGAGGGAGGCGGAGAGACCCAGTACTTC. It translates to CASSLEGGGETQYF. The chain has TRBV5-6 and TRBJ2-5, with D perhaps TRBD2 (6 bases). V was trimmed by 0 bases and J by 4 bases, leaving 10 bases between them. The germline gives CDR1 SGHDT, CDR2 YYEEEE. This CDR3 contains 14 residues.

This clonotype was counted at least ten times. This sequence joins TRBV7-9 and TRBJ2-5; the match to TRBD1 covers 7 bases. This CDR3 contains 16 residues. The V segment lost 5 bases and the J segment 5 bases; nucleotides outside the gene matches: 14. Germline CDR1 reads SEHNR; CDR2 reads FQNEAQ (reference sequence). The CDR3 spells CASSPNLRGLGETQYF. The CDR3 coding sequence is TGTGCCAGCAGCCCTAATTTGAGGGGGCTCGGCGAGACCCAGTACTTC.

There are a few counts of this clonotype. An end of the junction differs from the germline gene, which may be a read error. The chain couples TRBV27 to TRBJ1-6; possible D gene TRBD1, 5 bases. The V gene's germline CDR1 is MNHEY and CDR2 SMNVEV (reference sequence). The CDR3 consists of 15 residues. The CDR3 DNA reads as TGTGCCAGCAGTCCGGGGGATTCTGGTAACTACGAGCAGTACTTT. This sequence encodes CASSPGDSGNYEQYF.

This clonotype showed up just a few times. The chain combines TRBV5-1 with TRBJ2-1, with TRBD2 as a possible D gene (6 bases). The CDR3 consists of 14 residues. Germline V gene data show CDR1 as SGHRS and CDR2 as YFSETQ. With 7 bases removed from V and 4 bases from J, the gap between germline ends came to 15 bases. The CDR3 DNA is TGCGCCAGCCGTCGTAGCGGTCAATACAATGAGCAGTTCTTC. Translating gives CASRRSGQYNEQFF.

This chain joins TRBV29-1 and TRBJ1-5, with 7 positions matching TRBD1. The CDR3 is made up of 12 amino acids. The germline CDR1 and CDR2 sequences are SQVTM and ANQGSEA. The ends lost 6 bases at V and 4 bases at J; junction bases unmatched: 3. DNA of the CDR3: TGCAGCGTGACAGGGAATAATCAGCCCCAGCATTTT. Translation gives CSVTGNNQPQHF. Full variable domain (rest looked up from reference TRBV29-1 and TRBJ1-5): SAVISQKPSRDICQRGTSLTIQCQVDSQVTMMFWYRQQPGQSLTLIATANQGSEATYESGFVIDKFPISRPNLTFSTLTVSNMSPEDSSIYLCSVTGNNQPQHFGDGTRLSIL.

This clonotype has more than one count but fewer than ten. V gene TRBV20-1 combines with J gene TRBJ1-5; tentative D call: TRBD1 (6 bases). CDR3 length: 13 amino acids. V dropped 5 bases and J dropped 4 bases, with 12 bases sitting between them. From germline, CDR1 is DFQATT and CDR2 SNEGSKA (reference sequence). The CDR3 loop is CSAPPGDNQPQHF. The CDR3 bases are TGCAGTGCTCCTCCAGGGGATAATCAGCCCCAGCATTTT.

There are many counts of this clonotype. The rearrangement uses TRBV29-1 and TRBJ2-7; TRBD2 matches 8 bases. The germline gives CDR1 SQVTM, CDR2 ANQGSEA. The CDR3 spans 16 residues. V shed 0 bases, J shed 6 bases, and the junction held 13 bases outside the gene matches. This CDR3 is CSVEDQVEAGGGEQYF. For the CDR3, the DNA is TGCAGCGTTGAAGATCAGGTGGAGGCGGGAGGAGGCGAGCAGTACTTC.

The chain has TRBV4-1 and TRBJ2-7; D remains ambiguous. V lost 7 bases and J lost 2, with 12 bases in between. Germline V gene lookup returns CDR1 MGHRA and CDR2 YSYEKL. The CDR3 covers 13 residues. The CDR3 nucleotides read TGCGCCAGCACCAGGCCCGGACCCTACGAGCAGTACTTC. This gives the protein CASTRPGPYEQYF.

This clonotype showed up many times. The chain joins TRBV11-2 to TRBJ1-1; TRBD1 is a possible D gene (5 bases). The V gene's germline CDR1 is SGHAT and CDR2 FQNNGV. The CDR3 is 15 residues long. Trimming shortened V by 0 bases and J by 7 bases, and 15 bases separated the two germline ends. The CDR3 DNA follows: TGTGCCAGCAGCTTAGAGCCGGGGGTGCAAGGTGAAGCTTTCTTT. Its translation: CASSLEPGVQGEAFF.

This rearrangement joins TRBV12-3 or TRBV12-4 to TRBJ1-6; D is uncertain. The CDR3 consists of 15 residues. The V end was cut by 6 bases, the J end by 6 bases, with 15 bases between. CDR3 sequence (DNA): TGTGCCAGCAGCTTCAGGACTGACGCTAATTCACCCCTCCACTTT. It translates to CASSFRTDANSPLHF.

This clonotype was counted many times. In nucleotides, the CDR3 is TGTGCCAGCAGTCCGAGATACTACGAGCAGTACTTC. Its protein product is CASSPRYYEQYF. The chain is built from TRBV6-2 or TRBV6-3 and TRBJ2-7; no clear D gene. This CDR3 is built from 12 residues. Per germline, CDR1 MNHEY and CDR2 SVGEGT. V was cut by 5 bases and J by 3 bases, with 8 bases left in between.

The table lists this clonotype with many counts. The rearrangement joins TRBV20-1 to TRBJ2-1; 14 positions agree with TRBD2. The CDR3 consists of 14 residues. Germline CDR1 and CDR2: DFQATT and SNEGSKA (reference sequence). J lost 5 bases, V lost 3 bases, and 0 bases had no gene match. Here the CDR3 reads CSARGLAGDNEQFF. CDR3 DNA sequence: TGCAGTGCTAGGGGACTAGCGGGGGACAATGAGCAGTTCTTC.

J is TRBJ2-2 and V is TRBV11-2; 8 bases align to TRBD2. Germline-derived CDR1 and CDR2 are SGHAT and FQNNGV. The CDR3 has 17 residues. J was trimmed by 5 bases and V by 4 bases; bases with no gene match: 12. CDR3 sequence: CASSSGTGGGLTGELFF. DNA for the CDR3: TGTGCCAGCAGCTCGGGGACGGGCGGGGGGTTGACCGGGGAGCTGTTTTTT.

The sample holds a few counts of this clonotype. The V gene is TRBV20-1, the J gene TRBJ2-7; 12 bases match TRBD2. Per germline, CDR1 DFQATT and CDR2 SNEGSKA (reference sequence). With 3 bases clipped from V and 7 bases from J, the junction kept 7 bases outside the gene matches. The CDR3 totals 14 residues. Here the CDR3 DNA reads TGCAGTGCTAGGGAAAGACTAGCGGGAGAGGAGCAGTACTTC. It codes for CSARERLAGEEQYF.

This clonotype has at least ten counts. The chain is built from TRBV7-2 and TRBJ2-3; 8 nucleotides align to TRBD2. The germline V gene has CDR1 SGHTA and CDR2 FQGNSA. The V and J ends lost 2 bases and 6 bases, in that order; junction bases with no gene match: 7. The CDR3 covers 15 residues. The CDR3 is CASSLLPGGRDTQYF. CDR3 sequence (DNA): TGTGCCAGCAGCTTACTACCGGGAGGGCGGGATACGCAGTATTTT.

Ten or more counts support this clonotype. This sequence joins TRBV11-2 and TRBJ2-1; D remains ambiguous. The CDR3 sequence is 16 residues long. In germline, CDR1 is SGHAT, CDR2 FQNNGV. V lost 3 bases to trimming and J lost 4 bases, with 16 bases between them. The CDR3 is CASSFGLGWVYNEQFF. CDR3 sequence (DNA): TGTGCCAGCAGCTTCGGCTTAGGTTGGGTATACAATGAGCAGTTCTTC. Looking up the rest from reference TRBV11-2 and TRBJ2-1 gives the full variable domain: EAGVAQSPRYKIIEKRQSVAFWCNPISGHATLYWYQQILGQGPKLLIQFQNNGVVDDSQLPKDRFSAERLKGVDSTLKIQPAKLEDSAVYLCASSFGLGWVYNEQFFGPGTRLTVL.

This clonotype appeared many times. The chain's CDR3 is CASRPTGRTNQPQHF. The CDR3 region has the DNA TGTGCCAGCAGGCCTACAGGGAGGACCAATCAGCCCCAGCATTTT. V gene TRBV28 combines with J gene TRBJ1-5; D may be TRBD1 (6 bases). The CDR3 consists of 15 residues. Germline CDR1 and CDR2: MDHEN and SYDVKM. The V end lost 6 bases, the J end lost 3 bases, and 15 bases lay between the germline ends.

This clonotype was recorded many times. The genes are TRBV11-2 and TRBJ2-1; 7 bases map to TRBD2. The germline V gene has CDR1 SGHAT and CDR2 FQNNGV. The V segment lost 5 bases and the J segment 4 bases; nucleotides outside the gene matches: 8. The CDR3 totals 15 residues. CDR3: CASSPPAGLYNEQFF. The CDR3 region has the DNA TGTGCCAGCAGCCCGCCAGCGGGACTTTACAATGAGCAGTTCTTC. The full variable domain, rest sourced from reference TRBV11-2 and TRBJ2-1, is EAGVAQSPRYKIIEKRQSVAFWCNPISGHATLYWYQQILGQGPKLLIQFQNNGVVDDSQLPKDRFSAERLKGVDSTLKIQPAKLEDSAVYLCASSPPAGLYNEQFFGPGTRLTVL.